Reported below is one T cell receptor beta chain. The table lists this clone with a few counts. Which antigen it targets is not known. No clone much larger than this one lies a single base away; base qualities are absent. This entry belongs to a study of beta chain features in type 1 diabetes (dated by TCRdb to the late 2010s). In terms of the full investigation: Mean age, gender distribution, total cell number and subset yield did not differ between patients and healthy donors. The study compared TCRB repertoires of sorted circulating CD4+ T cell subsets between recently diagnosed type 1 diabetes patients and matched healthy donors. Across all samples, fewer than 130 million sorted cells were examined, and cell number per subset correlated strongly with RNA yield. Regulatory and stem cell-like memory subsets were obtained from only 8 patients and roughly 8 healthy donors, while naive and central memory subsets were obtained from all 30 or so donors.

All of the isolated RNA was reverse transcribed with the High Capacity cDNA Reverse Transcription Kit, so expressed TCRB transcripts were sequenced. Deep immunoSEQ sequencing was performed on naive, central memory and regulatory T cell samples, with an average of roughly 3.6 million total reads per sample. Sorted cells were lysed in RLT buffer and RNA was extracted with DNase-treated RNeasy Micro or Mini kits, depending on cell number. Each cell subset was processed on its own to prevent cross-contamination, while patient and healthy donor samples were processed together. The immunoSEQ multiplex PCR was used to amplify TCRB sequences from cDNA, generating 87-bp fragments that spanned the CDR3 region. Sequencing of the amplicons was performed on the Illumina HiSeq platform. On the study's bioinformatics: PCR bias was computationally corrected using synthetic template baselines, reads within Hamming distance 2 were collapsed, and singletons that could not be merged were discarded. Reads were aligned against IMGT so that V, D and J genes, CDR3 length and insertions or deletions at six rearrangement sites could be assigned. Within each subset, clonotype counts were normalized to sorted cell number, after which true diversity and Gini coefficients were computed with the tcR R package. The overlap coefficient, calculated on TCRB nucleotide sequences, was used to measure repertoire sharing. Out-of-frame TCRB sequences from naive cells were analyzed to stand in for the pre-selection repertoire. TCRdb limited this immuneACCESS table to in-frame rearrangements with V and J called. A share of clones is missing; checked studies link under half to unresolved V genes, and the rest is unexplained. V and J calls and clone size are given by that table; D and trimming were obtained from the DNA. The sample table records roughly 310,000 clones; 9.5% to 12% of these occur just once. Under 0.02% of the sample lies in the top ten.

A single peripheral blood draw of approximately 120 mL on average was collected from each donor into heparinised tubes. Naive, central memory, regulatory and stem cell-like memory CD4+ T cells were sorted on a BD FACSAria II using a panel including CD45RO, CCR7, CD25, CD127, CD95 and CD27. All sorted populations exceeded 95% purity. PBMCs were isolated immediately by Lymphoprep density gradient centrifugation and stained directly without culture. So that batch effects would be minimized, each experiment stained and sorted samples in pairs, pairing one healthy donor with one patient. Overall study results and their limits: The naive, central memory and regulatory TCRB repertoires appeared to resemble one another more closely among patients than among healthy donors. Only small numbers of individuals were included in the HLA sub-analyses, which left unresolved whether HLA type had any influence on TCRB rearrangement. Because cDNA rather than genomic DNA was sequenced, highly expressing activated cells could have been over-represented, although no difference in activation and CD3 levels was found between groups. PCR may preferentially amplify shorter templates, but because patient and control samples were amplified and corrected together, any resulting skew would affect both groups equally. At VDJ recombination sites, type 1 diabetes patients had fewer insertions and more deleted nucleotides, which implies abnormalities in thymic rearrangement. Type 1 diabetes patients showed a moderate but significant shortening of TCRB CDR3 length in all four CD4+ subsets.

V trim: 3 bases; J trim: 7 bases; unmatched bases: 16. CDR3 length: 18 amino acids, cysteine to phenylalanine. Solely the CDR3 DNA is kept, with 54 bases framed from the first base. Taken from the germline V gene, the CDR1 and CDR2 loops are KGHSH and LQKENI. The material sequenced was naive CD4+ T cells from blood. The cell subset or site label on this specimen signifies: true naive CD4+ T cells. The chain couples TRBV18 to TRBJ2-1; TRBD2 fits 9 bases in the junction. The sequence came from a woman in her twenties or thirties in good health. The CDR3 protein sequence reads: CASSPPTGTSSRENEQFF. The DNA sequence is given as TGTGCCAGCTCACCCCCCACCGGGACTAGCTCTCGGGAGAATGAGCAGTTCTTC.